This T cell receptor beta chain emerged from a study of blood T cell repertoires in COVID-19. Sequenced by immunoSEQ multiplex PCR; TCRdb stores in-frame clones only, minus some. The sample shows 250,000 to 300,000 clones, 89% of them seen only once. There are 15 residues in the CDR3. CDR1 LNHDA and CDR2 SQIVND come from the germline V gene (reference sequence). The germline V and J ends were trimmed by 3 bases and 6 bases, with 18 bases remaining between them. The specimen was peripheral blood. The chain uses TRBV19 and TRBJ2-7; D not resolved. The sequence was obtained from a woman aged 40 to 50 who had recovered from COVID-19. For the CDR3, the DNA is TGTGCCAGTAGTATGTTTGGCGGCAATCGGCCCGAGCAGTACTTC. Protein: CASSMFGGNRPEQYF.